This T cell receptor beta chain was observed in a study of post-analysis software for immune sequencing data. cDNA libraries for TCR beta contained unique molecular identifiers. TCRdb re-called the PCR reads with MiXCR, one entry per CDR3 protein. The table lists some 700,000 distinct CDR3 sequences, over 45% of them singletons. The clonotype originates from a girl aged 2-10 years with multiple sclerosis. The sample comprised blood.

DNA of the CDR3: TGTGCCAGCACCCGAGGCGGGACCACAGATACGCAGTATTTT. Residues: CASTRGGTTDTQYF. The chain combines TRBV6-2 or TRBV6-3 with TRBJ2-3, with D possibly TRBD2 on 6 matching bases. V lost 7 bases, J lost 2 bases, and 13 bases lay in between. The CDR3 consists of 14 residues. Germline V CDR1 and CDR2: MNHEY, SVGEGT.